Shown below are 30 T cell receptor beta chains from a single sample sequenced in a study of persistence of HIV-infected CD4 T cells. Anti-CD3/anti-CD28 beads served as a nonspecific positive control stimulus. Sorting selected CD4+ T cells upregulating both CD40 ligand and CD69. These TCRs' antigens remain unknown. The immunoSEQ assay was version 4, run in survey mode. Method: immunoSEQ multiplex PCR; TCRdb's copy keeps in-frame clones and lacks some. Among approximately 45,000 clones listed, 90% were seen once. The sequences come from CD4+ T cells sorted from PBMCs after roughly 18-hour stimulation, collected from a patient who received antiretroviral therapy. These receptors were collected from an adult woman with HIV who was CMV-seropositive.

The V call is TRBV7-2, the J call TRBJ1-5; unclear D gene. The V gene lost 3 bases and the J gene lost 0 bases, with 9 bases spanning the gap. CDR1 and CDR2 from the germline V gene are SGHTA and FQGNSA. The CDR3 covers 15 residues. CDR3 sequence: CASSFMRDSNQPQHF. The CDR3 DNA reads TGTGCCAGCAGCTTTATGAGGGATAGCAATCAGCCCCAGCATTTT.

As concerns this clone: One end of the junction fails to match germline, which may point to a read error. The genes are TRBV2 and TRBJ2-4; 10 nucleotides align to TRBD2. CDR1 and CDR2 from the germline V gene are SNHLY and FYNNEI. This CDR3 is built from 13 residues. CDR3 bases: TGTGCCGGACACCAGCGGGAGGGCCTTAGGGCGAACTTC. It specifies CAGHQREGLRANF.

The chain carries TRBV10-3 and TRBJ2-3; D gene ambiguous. The CDR3 is 14 amino acids. The germline CDR1 and CDR2 sequences are ENHRY and SYGVKD. Deletions cut 2 bases from V and 9 bases from J, with 15 bases between. The CDR3 is CAISEPTSAGTQYF. DNA for the CDR3: TGTGCCATCAGTGAGCCGACCTCGGCAGGAACGCAGTATTTT.

This sequence joins TRBV10-3 and TRBJ2-7; TRBD1 is a possible D gene (6 bases). The germline CDR1 and CDR2 sequences are ENHRY and SYGVKD. Trimming removed 3 bases from V and 2 bases from J, with 8 bases in between. The CDR3 is made up of 13 amino acids. CDR3 sequence (DNA): TGTGCCATCAGTGAAGGACAGACCTACGAGCAGTACTTC. This sequence encodes CAISEGQTYEQYF.

The chain employs TRBV7-6 and TRBJ2-1, with D possibly called TRBD1 or TRBD2 (5 bases each). V was cut by 0 bases and J by 4 bases, with 16 bases left in between. This CDR3 has 17 amino acids. Germline CDR1 is SGHVS and CDR2 is FNYEAQ. The CDR3 DNA reads as TGTGCCAGCAGCTTAGCGGTTATCGGGACCGTATACAATGAGCAGTTCTTC. The encoded protein is CASSLAVIGTVYNEQFF.

The sample holds one count of this clone. The J gene is TRBJ2-7, the V gene TRBV11-3; D gene ambiguous. Germline assignment: CDR1 SGHNT and CDR2 YENEEA. The V end was cut by 1 base, the J end by 1 base, with 8 bases between. CDR3 size: 14 residues. The CDR3 sequence: CASSLVGRSYEQYF. In DNA, the CDR3 is TGTGCCAGCAGCTTAGTAGGCAGGTCCTACGAGCAGTACTTC.

This clone came up once. The chain recombines TRBV5-5 with TRBJ1-2; TRBD1 might be the D (6 bases). V was pared by 3 bases and J by 4 bases, with 19 bases between. This CDR3 is built from 16 residues. Germline CDR1 and CDR2: SGHKS and YYEKEE (reference sequence). DNA of the CDR3: TGTGCCAGCAGCTCAGGTGGCCGGGGGCAGGGCTATGGCTACACCTTC. This translates into CASSSGGRGQGYGYTF.

The chain combines TRBV5-1 with TRBJ1-2; 7 bases are shared with TRBD1. CDR3 size: 13 residues. Germline CDR1 and CDR2: SGHRS and YFSETQ. V lost 4 bases, J lost 2 bases, and 2 bases stayed unmatched. CDR3: CASSQGQNYGYTF. DNA of the CDR3: TGCGCCAGCAGCCAGGGACAGAACTATGGCTACACCTTC.

The sample holds one count of this clone. The CDR3 spells CASSEGLAGGTDTQYF. In nucleotides, the CDR3 is TGTGCCAGCTCCGAAGGACTAGCGGGGGGCACAGATACGCAGTATTTT. The chain employs TRBV18 and TRBJ2-3; 13 positions agree with TRBD2. CDR3 length: 16 residues. Trimming took 6 bases from V and 1 from J; bases not matched to a gene: 4. Germline loops: CDR1 KGHSH, CDR2 LQKENI.

This chain joins TRBV5-1 and TRBJ1-1; 7 positions agree with TRBD1. V shed 2 bases, J shed 4 bases, and the junction held 8 bases outside the gene matches. The V gene's germline CDR1 is SGHRS and CDR2 YFSETQ. This CDR3 spans 15 amino acids. The CDR3 sequence: CASSFGQDLSTEAFF. The DNA for the CDR3 is TGCGCCAGCAGCTTCGGACAGGACCTTTCCACTGAAGCTTTCTTT.

The chain recombines TRBV24-1 with TRBJ2-2; D gene ambiguous. The CDR3 spans 13 residues. V was clipped by 4 bases and J by 2 bases, with 4 bases between them. Germline V gene data show CDR1 as KGHDR and CDR2 as SFDVKD. The CDR3 DNA reads as TGTGCCACCAGTGACGAAAACACCGGGGAGCTGTTTTTT. It codes for CATSDENTGELFF.

V is TRBV6-6 and J is TRBJ2-1, with 7 bases matching TRBD1. V trimming: 2 bases; J trimming: 6 bases; junction bases outside the gene matches: 4. CDR1 is MNHNY and CDR2 is SVGAGI in the germline V gene (reference sequence). There are 14 residues in the CDR3. In nucleotides, the CDR3 is TGTGCCAGCAGTTACATGGACAGGATCAATGAGCAGTTCTTC. It translates to CASSYMDRINEQFF.

V is TRBV3-1 (or the pseudogene TRBV3-2) and J is TRBJ2-2; D gene uncertain. The CDR3 loop spans 14 amino acids. V lost 0 bases and J lost 6, with 8 bases in between. Germline V CDR1 and CDR2: LGHDT, YNNKEL (reference sequence). Here the CDR3 DNA reads TGTGCCAGCAGCCAAGACAGGTTGCCCGGGGAGCTGTTTTTT. As protein: CASSQDRLPGELFF.

The chain is built from TRBV12-5 and TRBJ1-1; D remains ambiguous. The germline V and J ends were trimmed by 0 bases and 4 bases, with 15 bases remaining between them. This CDR3 region has 16 residues. The germline CDR1 and CDR2 sequences are LGHNT and FRNRAP. The CDR3 DNA reads TGTGCTAGTGGTTTGGTAGTGGGTCCCTCTGGCACTGAAGCTTTCTTT. Translation: CASGLVVGPSGTEAFF.

This chain uses TRBV18 with TRBJ2-3; no clear D gene. CDR1 is KGHSH and CDR2 is LQKENI in the germline V gene. This CDR3 is built from 15 residues. V was pared by 2 bases and J by 2 bases, with 11 bases between. CDR3 DNA: TGTGCCAGCTCACCAAATGGGGTCTCCACAGATACGCAGTATTTT. Translating it yields CASSPNGVSTDTQYF.

The chain has TRBV19 and TRBJ2-1; D may match TRBD1 or TRBD2 (6 bases each). V lost 4 bases and J lost 4, with 11 bases in between. Germline values: CDR1 LNHDA, CDR2 SQIVND (reference sequence). The CDR3 runs 14 residues. CDR3 bases: TGTGCCAGTAGTAAGACAGGACTATACAATGAGCAGTTCTTC. Encoded protein: CASSKTGLYNEQFF.

V is TRBV7-3 and J is TRBJ2-2; D may be TRBD1 (6 bases). Germline lookup yields CDR1 SGHTA and CDR2 FQGTGA. The CDR3 is 16 amino acids. The V gene lost 7 bases and the J gene lost 6 bases, with 21 bases spanning the gap. The CDR3 region is CASTKGGARGAGELFF. The CDR3 DNA follows: TGTGCCAGCACCAAAGGGGGAGCTAGAGGGGCCGGGGAGCTGTTTTTT.

V usage is TRBV5-8 and J usage is TRBJ2-5; D is undetermined. Germline CDR1 and CDR2: SGHTS and YDEGEE. V was clipped by 5 bases and J by 5 bases, with 7 bases between them. The CDR3 spans 11 residues. The CDR3 bases are TGTGCCAGCAGTTTTGAGGAGACCCAGTACTTC. Its translation is CASSFEETQYF.

V gene TRBV18 combines with J gene TRBJ2-1; the D is unclear. Trimming pared 3 bases from V and 6 bases from J, leaving 12 bases between. This CDR3 has 14 amino acids. Germline CDR1 KGHSH, CDR2 LQKENI. This CDR3 is CASSPPTQSNEQFF. Here the CDR3 DNA reads TGTGCCAGCTCACCTCCGACACAAAGCAATGAGCAGTTCTTC.

CDR3 loop: CASSTNRGPYEQYF. The CDR3 region has the DNA TGTGCCAGCAGTACTAACAGGGGGCCGTACGAGCAGTACTTC. The V and J genes are TRBV2 and TRBJ2-7; TRBD1 matches at 9 bases. Losses at the gene ends were 5 bases for V and 4 bases for J; bases not matched to a gene: 6. Per germline, CDR1 SNHLY and CDR2 FYNNEI. CDR3 length: 14 residues.

As regards this clone: Other nucleotide sequences in the sample specify the same CDR3. The chain combines TRBV11-3 with TRBJ1-3; 8 nucleotides line up with TRBD1. The CDR3 length is 15 residues. Germline CDR1 reads SGHNT; CDR2 reads YENEEA. With V trimmed by 5 bases and J by 2 bases, 5 bases remained unmatched. DNA for the CDR3: TGTGCCAGCAGCCCAGGACAGGGTCCTGGAAACACCATATATTTT. Translating gives CASSPGQGPGNTIYF.

This clone is a singleton in its sample. The chain employs TRBV5-1 and TRBJ2-7, with 8 bases aligning to TRBD1. This CDR3 has 15 residues. V gave up 3 bases and J gave up 5 bases; unmatched junction bases: 10. The germline gives CDR1 SGHRS, CDR2 YFSETQ. The CDR3 nucleotides read TGCGCCAGCAGCTCCCGGCCAGGGGGCTTCAACGAGCAGTACTTC. Its protein is CASSSRPGGFNEQYF.

The gene calls are TRBV7-3 and TRBJ1-5; no firm D call. The V end was cut by 4 bases, the J end by 4 bases, with 2 bases between. This CDR3 spans 11 amino acids. The V gene's germline CDR1 is SGHTA and CDR2 FQGTGA. CDR3: CASSSNQPQHF. The CDR3 bases are TGTGCCAGCAGCTCAAATCAGCCCCAGCATTTT.

The rearrangement uses TRBV24-1 and TRBJ1-3; tentatively, D is TRBD1 (6 bases). In germline, CDR1 is KGHDR, CDR2 SFDVKD. V lost 8 bases and J lost 4, with 14 bases in between. This CDR3 is 14 amino acids long. In DNA form, the CDR3 reads TGTGCCACCACCGAACAGGGAACGGGAAACACCATATATTTT. Encoded protein: CATTEQGTGNTIYF.

The chain has TRBV15 and TRBJ1-1, with TRBD1 matching 8 bases. Germline V gene data show CDR1 as LNHNV and CDR2 as YYDKDF (reference sequence). J lost 6 bases, V lost 5 bases, and 11 bases had no gene match. The CDR3 runs to 15 residues. The CDR3 bases are TGTGCCACCAGCTCTAGGACAGGGCCCCTCTCTGAAGCTTTCTTT. This translates into CATSSRTGPLSEAFF.

As to this clone: Other DNA sequences from this sample encode an identical CDR3 as well. The rearrangement links TRBV7-3 to TRBJ1-1; maybe TRBD1 (5 bases). Per the germline V gene, CDR1 is SGHTA and CDR2 is FQGTGA. V lost 2 bases, J lost 0 bases, and 7 bases lay in between. There are 14 residues in the CDR3. The CDR3 DNA is TGTGCCAGCAGCTTAGGGGGGGTGAACACTGAAGCTTTCTTT. Translated: CASSLGGVNTEAFF.

The chain employs TRBV24-1 and TRBJ2-5; D remains ambiguous. Germline V gene lookup returns CDR1 KGHDR and CDR2 SFDVKD. The CDR3 has 13 amino acids. Trimming shortened V by 4 bases and J by 5 bases, and 10 bases separated the two germline ends. The CDR3 region has the DNA TGTGCCACCAGTGACGGTTTTGAGGAGACCCAGTACTTC. Amino acids: CATSDGFEETQYF.

The count of this clone is one. The rearrangement joins TRBV9 to TRBJ1-2; no firm D call. The germline V gene has CDR1 SGDLS and CDR2 YYNGEE. With 0 bases removed from V and 3 bases from J, the gap between germline ends came to 6 bases. The CDR3 covers 13 residues. CDR3 in amino acids: CASSVGEYYGYTF. Written as DNA, the CDR3 is TGTGCCAGCAGCGTAGGGGAGTACTATGGCTACACCTTC.

This chain uses TRBV6-6 with TRBJ2-7, with D tentatively TRBD1 (5 bases). Germline assignment: CDR1 MNHNY and CDR2 SVGAGI (reference sequence). The CDR3 consists of 15 residues. Deletions cut 3 bases from V and 3 bases from J, with 15 bases between. CDR3 DNA: TGTGCCAGCAGTTATAGGCCCGACAGAAACTACGAGCAGTACTTC. This translates into CASSYRPDRNYEQYF.

The rearrangement joins TRBV4-1 to TRBJ2-5; D tentatively reads TRBD1 or TRBD2 (5 bases each). The CDR3 sequence is 13 residues long. CDR1 is MGHRA and CDR2 is YSYEKL in the germline V gene. The ends were cut back, 3 bases at V and 1 base at J, with 6 bases in the middle. As DNA, the CDR3 is TGCGCCAGCAGCCAGGGACCCCAAGAGACCCAGTACTTC. Encoded protein: CASSQGPQETQYF.